One sample yielded the 24 T cell receptor beta chains listed below, sequenced in a study of cytomegalovirus exposure and HLA in healthy donors. Vbeta (60) and Jbeta (13) primers were used in the PCR. Profiling relied on immunoSEQ multiplex PCR, and the TCRdb table lists in-frame clones only, not all of them. The table has over 150,000 clones, 80% seen once. The sample taken for sequencing was PBMCs. These receptors came from a woman aged 50 to 60 in good health and CMV-seronegative.

This sequence joins TRBV5-6 and TRBJ2-1, with D uncertain. CDR3 length equals 16 residues. Germline CDR1 is SGHDT and CDR2 is YYEEEE. The V end lost 0 bases, the J end lost 3 bases, and 13 bases lay between the germline ends. This chain's CDR3 is CASSLEIRSYYNEQFF. The CDR3 DNA reads as TGTGCCAGCAGCTTGGAAATTAGGAGTTACTACAATGAGCAGTTCTTC.

In its sample, this clone was seen a few times. The chain employs TRBV4-3 and TRBJ1-5, with 10 nucleotides matching TRBD1. Trimming removed 0 bases from V and 7 bases from J; junction bases left unmatched: 15. The CDR3 is 19 amino acids. Looked up from germline, CDR1 is LGHNA and CDR2 is YSLEER. In nucleotides, the CDR3 is TGCGCCAGCAGCCAAGATCTCCGGACAGGGGGGATCTCAGAGCAGCCCCAGCATTTT. Amino acids: CASSQDLRTGGISEQPQHF.

This rearrangement joins TRBV28 to TRBJ2-1, with 7 bases matching TRBD1. The CDR3 length is 13 residues. Trimming took 7 bases from V and 5 from J; bases not matched to a gene: 5. The germline gives CDR1 MDHEN, CDR2 SYDVKM. CDR3 in amino acids: CASIGQGDNEQFF. Written as DNA, the CDR3 is TGTGCCAGCATCGGGCAGGGGGACAATGAGCAGTTCTTC.

This clone was found a few times. The CDR3 spells CASSPTGNTEAFF. CDR3 coding DNA: TGTGCCAGCAGTCCGACAGGGAACACTGAAGCTTTCTTT. J is TRBJ1-1 and V is TRBV6-4; a weak D match, TRBD1 (6 bases). V lost 5 bases to trimming and J lost 1 base, with 8 bases between them. Germline V gives CDR1 MRHNA, CDR2 SNTAGT. The CDR3 is 13 amino acids.

This chain joins TRBV5-8 and TRBJ1-5, with TRBD1 as a possible D gene (6 bases). CDR3 length equals 14 residues. V shed 4 bases and J shed 4 bases, with 12 bases lying between them. Germline CDR1 is SGHTS and CDR2 is YDEGEE. The CDR3 nucleotides are TGTGCCAGCAGCCAGCAGGACAGTAATCAGCCCCAGCATTTT. The encoded protein is CASSQQDSNQPQHF.

This clone is a singleton in its sample. This chain uses TRBV5-1 with TRBJ2-5, with TRBD1 matching over 7 bases. V shed 5 bases and J 2 bases; nucleotides not matched to a gene: 6. The CDR3 has 14 amino acids. CDR1 SGHRS and CDR2 YFSETQ come from the germline V gene. The DNA of the CDR3 is TGCGCCAGCAGAGAACAGGGGACACAAGAGACCCAGTACTTC. Encoded protein: CASREQGTQETQYF.

The V and J genes are TRBV7-9 and TRBJ1-2, with 12 bases fitting TRBD1. Trimming at V came to 2 bases and at J to 7 bases, leaving 11 bases not matched to a gene. The CDR3 consists of 17 residues. Germline V gives CDR1 SEHNR, CDR2 FQNEAQ (reference sequence). The DNA for the CDR3 is TGTGCCAGCAGCTTAATCTATGGGACAGGGGGCATAGGTGGCTACACCTTC. Its protein is CASSLIYGTGGIGGYTF.

The J gene is TRBJ1-1, the V gene TRBV27; 7 positions agree with TRBD1. The CDR3 has 14 residues. Germline CDR1 reads MNHEY; CDR2 reads SMNVEV (reference sequence). The J segment lost 6 bases and the V segment lost 1 base, leaving 5 bases of the junction unmatched. The CDR3 region is CASSLLRQGSEAFF. The CDR3, as DNA: TGTGCCAGCAGTTTATTAAGACAGGGATCTGAAGCTTTCTTT.

The chain joins TRBV28 to TRBJ2-7; 7 positions agree with TRBD1. V lost 5 bases to trimming and J lost 0 bases; unmatched junction nucleotides: 7. The CDR3 is 15 residues long. In germline, CDR1 is MDHEN, CDR2 SYDVKM. The CDR3 loop reads CASSPTGLGSYEQYF. The CDR3 DNA sequence: TGTGCCAGCAGTCCGACAGGGTTAGGCTCCTACGAGCAGTACTTC.

The chain employs TRBV28 and TRBJ1-5; TRBD1 matches 9 bases. CDR1 and CDR2 from the germline V gene are MDHEN and SYDVKM. The J segment lost 4 bases and the V segment lost 4 bases, leaving 8 bases of the junction unmatched. There are 16 residues in the CDR3. The CDR3 sequence: CASSSGTGPENQPQHF. The CDR3 DNA is TGTGCCAGCAGTTCAGGGACAGGGCCGGAAAATCAGCCCCAGCATTTT.

The V and J genes are TRBV21-1 and TRBJ2-3; the D segment call TRBD2 is taken from the table without a DNA check. TRBV21-1 counts as a pseudogene. The CDR3 runs 15 residues. The CDR3: CASPSTSGEGDTQYF. CDR3 nucleotides: TGTGCCAGCCCCTCGACTAGCGGGGAGGGAGATACGCAGTATTTT.

This clone is classed as medium-sized (0.01 to 0.1%). V gene TRBV7-8 combines with J gene TRBJ1-1; D gene uncertain. The CDR3 consists of 15 residues. The V gene's germline CDR1 is SGHVS and CDR2 FQNEAQ. V lost 5 bases to trimming and J lost 5 bases, with 18 bases between them. CDR3 loop: CASSPRQERGTEAFF. The CDR3 region has the DNA TGTGCCAGCAGCCCCCGTCAGGAACGGGGAACTGAAGCTTTCTTT.

This clone was picked up one time. The gene calls are TRBV9 and TRBJ2-5, with 14 positions matching TRBD2. CDR1 is SGDLS and CDR2 is YYNGEE in the germline V gene. The ends lost 2 bases at V and 4 bases at J; junction bases unmatched: 1. This CDR3 has 15 residues. DNA for the CDR3: TGTGCCAGCAGCGTCGGGACTAGCGGGGGAGAGACCCAGTACTTC. It encodes CASSVGTSGGETQYF.

This clone has just one count. This is likely a read error, given that the CDR3 carries no conserved phenylalanine or tryptophan at its end. This chain joins TRBV10-3 and TRBJ1-5, with TRBD1 identical over 11 bases. Per germline, CDR1 ENHRY and CDR2 SYGVKD. The V gene end was trimmed by 8 bases and the J gene end by 9 bases; junction bases not matched to a gene: 18. The CDR3 length is 17 residues. The CDR3 DNA is TGTGCCATCGGAGGAACCGGGACAGGGGGGGAACTAGGGCCCCAGCATCTT. Translating it yields CAIGGTGTGGELGPQHL.

This rearrangement joins TRBV7-2 to TRBJ2-7; 9 nucleotides line up with TRBD1. CDR1 is SGHTA, CDR2 FQGNSA, per germline. Trimming took 4 bases from V and 4 from J; bases not matched to a gene: 8. This CDR3 comprises 15 residues. The CDR3: CASSSGTGSIYEQYF. CDR3 coding DNA: TGTGCCAGCAGCTCCGGGACAGGGTCAATTTACGAGCAGTACTTC.

The genes are TRBV7-2 and TRBJ2-1; TRBD2 matches at 8 bases. The germline CDR1 and CDR2 sequences are SGHTA and FQGNSA. CDR3 length: 16 amino acids. With 4 bases clipped from V and 1 base from J, the junction kept 6 bases outside the gene matches. The CDR3 region has the DNA TGTGCCAGCAGCTATAGCGGGACCCTATCCTACAATGAGCAGTTCTTC. Translation gives CASSYSGTLSYNEQFF.

V and J are TRBV27 and TRBJ1-5; 7 bases match TRBD1. Germline V gene sequence: CDR1 MNHEY, CDR2 SMNVEV (reference sequence). This CDR3 is 13 amino acids long. Germline trimming cut 11 bases from V and 5 bases from J; bases unmatched to any gene: 9. The CDR3 DNA is TGTGCCGTATCCCAGGGGGGCCATCAGCCCCAGCATTTT. Its translation is CAVSQGGHQPQHF.

DNA of the CDR3: TGTGCCAGCACCGCGACAGGTCTCACAGATACGCAGTATTTT. It yields the protein CASTATGLTDTQYF. J is TRBJ2-3 and V is TRBV28; D perhaps matches TRBD1 (6 bases). Trimming cost V 7 bases and J 2 bases, with 13 bases left between them. CDR1 is MDHEN, CDR2 SYDVKM, per germline. The CDR3 contains 14 residues.

The chain combines TRBV7-7 with TRBJ2-3; D is possibly TRBD2 (7 bases). V lost 2 bases and J lost 0, with 18 bases in between. The CDR3 has 18 residues. CDR1 SSHAT and CDR2 FNYEAQ come from the germline V gene (reference sequence). The CDR3 spells CASSLRLDGGPSTDTQYF. The CDR3 DNA reads as TGTGCCAGCAGCTTACGTTTGGACGGGGGGCCCAGCACAGATACGCAGTATTTT. The whole variable domain, remainder taken from reference TRBV7-7 and TRBJ2-3, is GAGVSQSPRYKVTKRGQDVTLRCDPISSHATLYWYQQALGQGPEFLTYFNYEAQPDKSGLPSDRFSAERPEGSISTLTIQRTEQRDSAMYRCASSLRLDGGPSTDTQYFGPGTRLTVL.

The rearrangement joins TRBV5-1 to TRBJ2-2, with TRBD2 matching 9 bases. The CDR3 totals 17 residues. CDR1 is SGHRS, CDR2 YFSETQ, per germline. The V gene end was trimmed by 4 bases and the J gene end by 2 bases; junction bases not matched to a gene: 9. The DNA for the CDR3 is TGCGCCAGCAGCCCCCCGAATAGCGGGGGTAACACCGGGGAGCTGTTTTTT. Residues: CASSPPNSGGNTGELFF. Complete variable domain (other parts from reference TRBV5-1 and TRBJ2-2): KAGVTQTPRYLIKTRGQQVTLSCSPISGHRSVSWYQQTPGQGLQFLFEYFSETQRNKGNFPGRFSGRQFSNSRSEMNVSTLELGDSALYLCASSPPNSGGNTGELFFGEGSRLTVL.

The chain carries TRBV5-4 and TRBJ2-3; D perhaps matches TRBD1 (6 bases). V lost 3 bases, J lost 0 bases, and 11 bases lay in between. The germline gives CDR1 SGHNT, CDR2 YYREEE (reference sequence). This CDR3 comprises 15 residues. CDR3 sequence reads: CASSSRQESTDTQYF. The DNA of the CDR3 is TGTGCCAGCAGCTCCAGACAGGAAAGCACAGATACGCAGTATTTT.

The chain couples TRBV5-1 to TRBJ2-6, with 7 bases identical to TRBD1. The V segment lost 1 base and the J segment 0 bases; nucleotides outside the gene matches: 4. Per the germline V gene, CDR1 is SGHRS and CDR2 is YFSETQ. The CDR3 has 17 amino acids. The CDR3 loop reads CASSLTGQNSGANVLTF. As DNA, the CDR3 is TGCGCCAGCAGCTTGACGGGACAGAACTCTGGGGCCAACGTCCTGACTTTC.

The chain is built from TRBV7-2 and TRBJ1-2; TRBD1 matches at 8 bases. Germline V gene data show CDR1 as SGHTA and CDR2 as FQGNSA. CDR3 length equals 15 residues. V shed 3 bases, J shed 7 bases, and the junction held 10 bases outside the gene matches. The chain's CDR3 is CASSFVTQGEGGYTF. The CDR3 DNA is TGTGCCAGCAGCTTTGTAACACAGGGGGAAGGTGGCTACACCTTC.

The V and J genes are TRBV5-1 and TRBJ2-3; D is uncertain. This CDR3 region has 13 residues. The germline gives CDR1 SGHRS, CDR2 YFSETQ. V was pared by 5 bases and J by 6 bases, with 13 bases between. For the CDR3, the DNA is TGCGCCAGCAGAACCAACCCCAGGGATACGCAGTATTTT. Amino acid sequence: CASRTNPRDTQYF.